Listed here are 16 T cell receptor beta chains from one sample, sequenced in a study of T-cell memory formation after mild COVID-19. TCRdb itself ran the 5' RACE reads through MiXCR, one entry per CDR3 protein. This table has 90,000 to 130,000 distinct CDR3 sequences, about 18% appearing once. Specimen: PBMCs or a T cell subset sorted from them (not recorded which). All receptors come from a man between 18 and 35 years old who had mild COVID-19 (a few samples of this study predate the infection). Cell type and time point are not known.

This clonotype was seen more than once but under ten times. The genes are TRBV5-5 and TRBJ2-4; weak D call: TRBD1 (5 bases). The V gene lost 0 bases and the J gene lost 9 bases, with 13 bases spanning the gap. Germline V CDR1 and CDR2: SGHKS, YYEKEE (reference sequence). The CDR3 runs to 14 residues. This chain's CDR3 is CASSLEVDNSIQYF. In nucleotides, the CDR3 is TGTGCCAGCAGCTTGGAGGTGGACAACTCCATTCAGTACTTC.

This clonotype showed up just a few times. The chain carries TRBV7-2 and TRBJ2-3; D is uncertain. Trimming took 3 bases from V and 3 from J, leaving 7 bases between them. The CDR3 runs to 13 residues. The germline V gene has CDR1 SGHTA and CDR2 FQGNSA. The DNA for the CDR3 is TGTGCCAGCAGCTTGTCGAGGACAGATACGCAGTATTTT. As protein: CASSLSRTDTQYF.

The chain carries TRBV10-1 and TRBJ2-1, with 12 bases matching TRBD2. CDR1 and CDR2 (germline): WNHNN, SYGVQD (reference sequence). V lost 2 bases and J lost 4; bases outside the gene matches: 0. The CDR3 runs to 15 residues. The CDR3 bases are TGCGCCAGCAGTGAGGGGACTAGCGGGTACAATGAGCAGTTCTTC. Translated, it gives CASSEGTSGYNEQFF.

This chain joins TRBV10-3 and TRBJ1-1; D is possibly TRBD1 (5 bases). The CDR3 contains 13 residues. The V and J ends lost 4 bases and 10 bases respectively, with 16 bases between them. CDR1 and CDR2 (germline): ENHRY, SYGVKD. The CDR3 reads CAISAGTAGRAFF. CDR3 in DNA: TGTGCCATCAGTGCCGGGACGGCTGGCCGAGCTTTCTTT.

In DNA form, the CDR3 reads TGTGCCAGCAGCTTGGACGGGAGGGAGACCCAGTACTTC. It specifies CASSLDGRETQYF. The chain carries TRBV5-4 and TRBJ2-5; 7 nucleotides align to TRBD2. Losses at the gene ends were 0 bases for V and 5 bases for J; bases not matched to a gene: 1. The CDR3 contains 13 residues. Per germline, CDR1 SGHNT and CDR2 YYREEE (reference sequence).

This clonotype is a singleton in its sample. This chain uses TRBV4-3 with TRBJ1-5; 10 positions agree with TRBD1. Germline V gene sequence: CDR1 LGHNA, CDR2 YSLEER. The V and J ends lost 5 bases and 6 bases, in that order; junction bases with no gene match: 4. The length of the CDR3 is 14 residues. This CDR3 is CASSSRTGGQPQHF. CDR3 sequence (DNA): TGCGCCAGCAGCTCCCGGACAGGGGGTCAGCCCCAGCATTTT.

This clonotype was detected many times. The V call is TRBV4-1, the J call TRBJ2-7, with 10 nucleotides matching TRBD1. This CDR3 contains 14 residues. CDR1 MGHRA and CDR2 YSYEKL come from the germline V gene. Trimming at V came to 4 bases and at J to 5 bases, leaving 5 bases not matched to a gene. This CDR3 is CASSLLGQGNEQYF. The CDR3 bases are TGCGCCAGCAGCCTCTTGGGACAGGGGAACGAGCAGTACTTC.

The sample holds a few counts of this clonotype. The chain couples TRBV5-6 to TRBJ2-5; 8 positions agree with TRBD2. J gave up 11 bases and V 5 bases, and 5 bases lay outside the gene matches. CDR1 and CDR2 (germline): SGHDT, YYEEEE. CDR3 length: 11 residues. The CDR3 bases are TGTGCCAGCAGTCGTAGCGGGGCTCAGTACTTC. Translation: CASSRSGAQYF.

The J gene is TRBJ1-1, the V gene TRBV7-2; D possibly corresponds to TRBD1 (5 bases). This CDR3 has 15 residues. CDR1 is SGHTA and CDR2 is FQGNSA in the germline V gene. Trimming took off 3 bases at V and 1 base at J, with 12 bases between the two ends. The DNA of the CDR3 is TGTGCCAGCAGCTTTGCTATCGACAGGAACACTGAAGCTTTCTTT. This encodes CASSFAIDRNTEAFF.

This clonotype is judged medium-sized. The chain couples TRBV5-1 to TRBJ2-2; D not certain. The CDR3 runs 12 residues. The V end was cut by 2 bases, the J end by 2 bases, with 1 base between. Germline-derived CDR1 and CDR2 are SGHRS and YFSETQ. The CDR3 DNA reads as TGCGCCAGCAGCTTTAACACCGGGGAGCTGTTTTTT. It codes for CASSFNTGELFF.

This clonotype showed up just a few times. This chain connects TRBV5-1 to TRBJ1-1; TRBD1 matches 8 bases. Unmatched junction bases numbered 5, after V lost 4 bases and J lost 3 bases. CDR1 SGHRS and CDR2 YFSETQ come from the germline V gene. This CDR3 has 14 amino acids. As DNA, the CDR3 is TGCGCCAGCAGCGCCGGGACAGGCTACACTGAAGCTTTCTTT. Protein product: CASSAGTGYTEAFF. The whole variable domain, filled in from reference TRBV5-1 and TRBJ1-1, reads KAGVTQTPRYLIKTRGQQVTLSCSPISGHRSVSWYQQTPGQGLQFLFEYFSETQRNKGNFPGRFSGRQFSNSRSEMNVSTLELGDSALYLCASSAGTGYTEAFFGQGTRLTVV.

Many counts were recorded for this clonotype. This rearrangement joins TRBV4-3 to TRBJ1-1, with 9 positions matching TRBD1. J lost 1 base, V lost 1 base, and 7 bases had no gene match. The CDR3 has 17 residues. Per germline, CDR1 LGHNA and CDR2 YSLEER. The chain's CDR3 is CASSQVGTGRRNTEAFF. The CDR3 region has the DNA TGCGCCAGCAGCCAAGTGGGGACAGGGCGGAGGAACACTGAAGCTTTCTTT.

This clonotype occurred a few times. V usage is TRBV7-9 and J usage is TRBJ2-2, with D hard to call. The length of the CDR3 is 12 residues. Between the trimmed V and J ends, which lost 3 bases and 5 bases, there was a span of 4 bases. Per the germline V gene, CDR1 is SEHNR and CDR2 is FQNEAQ (reference sequence). CDR3 nucleotide sequence: TGTGCCAGCAGCTTCCTAACCGGGGAGCTGTTTTTT. It yields the protein CASSFLTGELFF.

This clonotype was seen a handful of times. This chain connects TRBV5-1 to TRBJ2-3; D might be TRBD1 (6 bases). The ends were cut back, 0 bases at V and 1 base at J, with 9 bases in the middle. Germline CDR1 reads SGHRS; CDR2 reads YFSETQ. This CDR3 is 15 amino acids long. The CDR3 protein is CASSLGQAGTDTQYF. The CDR3 DNA follows: TGCGCCAGCAGCTTGGGACAGGCCGGCACAGATACGCAGTATTTT.

V and J are TRBV7-9 and TRBJ1-2, with D unclear. Trimming stripped 5 bases from V and 8 bases from J, with 15 bases between. CDR1 and CDR2 from the germline V gene are SEHNR and FQNEAQ (reference sequence). The CDR3 sequence is 13 residues long. The CDR3 nucleotides read TGTGCCAGCAGCACGGAGCCGCTACGAGGCTACACCTTC. Its translation is CASSTEPLRGYTF.

This clonotype was seen only a few times. The chain combines TRBV28 with TRBJ2-3; TRBD2 agrees at 13 bases. V shed 0 bases, J shed 9 bases, and the junction held 6 bases outside the gene matches. CDR3 length: 16 residues. Germline loops: CDR1 MDHEN, CDR2 SYDVKM. The CDR3 loop is CASSLWTSGGMGTQYF. CDR3 DNA sequence: TGTGCCAGCAGTTTATGGACTAGCGGGGGGATGGGAACGCAGTATTTT.